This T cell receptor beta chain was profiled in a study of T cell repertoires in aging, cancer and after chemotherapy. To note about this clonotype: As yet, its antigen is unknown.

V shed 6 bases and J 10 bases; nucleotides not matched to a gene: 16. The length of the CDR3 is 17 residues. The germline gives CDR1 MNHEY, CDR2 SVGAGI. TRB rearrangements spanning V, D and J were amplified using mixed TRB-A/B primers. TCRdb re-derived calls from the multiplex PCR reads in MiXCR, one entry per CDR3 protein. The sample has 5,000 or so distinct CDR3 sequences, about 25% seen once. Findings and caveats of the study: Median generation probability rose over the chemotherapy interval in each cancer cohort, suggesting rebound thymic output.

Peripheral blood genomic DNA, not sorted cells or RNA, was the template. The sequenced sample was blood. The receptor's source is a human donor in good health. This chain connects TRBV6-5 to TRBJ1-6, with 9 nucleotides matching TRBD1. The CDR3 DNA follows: TGTGCCAGCAGCCTGAACCCCGGGACAGGGCTCGCGTCACCCCTCCACTTT. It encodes CASSLNPGTGLASPLHF.